This entry lists 10 T cell receptor beta chains sequenced from one sample in a study of brain metastases from non-small cell lung cancer. Repertoires were generated with immunoSEQ multiplex PCR, while TCRdb's copy carries only in-frame clones and drops some. Of approximately 2,700 clones in the sample, roughly 80% were seen once. The source material was primary lung tumor tissue. These receptors were obtained from a donor aged 40 or older with non-small cell lung cancer.

The chain recombines TRBV5-4 with TRBJ2-2, with D hard to call. The V end was cut by 2 bases, the J end by 1 base, with 6 bases between. The CDR3 runs to 14 residues. Germline values: CDR1 SGHNT, CDR2 YYREEE (reference sequence). The CDR3 region has the DNA TGTGCCAGCAGCTTCGGGCAGAACACCGGGGAGCTGTTTTTT. It yields the protein CASSFGQNTGELFF.

V usage is TRBV9 and J usage is TRBJ1-5; 7 nucleotides align to TRBD1. V shed 0 bases, J shed 1 base, and the junction held 10 bases outside the gene matches. Per germline, CDR1 SGDLS and CDR2 YYNGEE. CDR3 size: 18 residues. The CDR3 sequence is CASSVDRGHLSSNQPQHF. In nucleotides, the CDR3 is TGTGCCAGCAGCGTAGACAGGGGCCACCTTTCCAGCAATCAGCCCCAGCATTTT. Together with reference TRBV9 and TRBJ1-5, the CDR3 gives the full variable domain: DSGVTQTPKHLITATGQRVTLRCSPRSGDLSVYWYQQSLDQGLQFLIQYYNGEERAKGNILERFSAQQFPDLHSELNLSSLELGDSALYFCASSVDRGHLSSNQPQHFGDGTRLSIL.

This chain connects TRBV7-6 to TRBJ2-1, with a weak D call TRBD2 (7 bases). The CDR3 is made up of 17 amino acids. V was clipped by 5 bases and J by 3 bases, with 20 bases between them. Germline CDR1 SGHVS, CDR2 FNYEAQ. The CDR3 spells CASSPYVGGRNYNEQFF. CDR3 bases: TGTGCCAGCAGCCCCTACGTGGGGGGGCGGAACTACAATGAGCAGTTCTTC.

CDR3 bases: TGTGCCAGTAGTAGCACGGTGAACTATGGCTACACCTTC. Its protein is CASSSTVNYGYTF. The chain employs TRBV19 and TRBJ1-2, with unresolved D. This CDR3 contains 13 residues. In germline, CDR1 is LNHDA, CDR2 SQIVND (reference sequence). Trimming left V 4 bases short and J 2 bases short, with 8 bases between.

The V gene is TRBV7-2, the J gene TRBJ2-5, with 11 bases fitting TRBD2. The CDR3 totals 14 residues. The trim removed 5 bases at V and 5 bases at J, leaving 4 bases unmatched. The germline gives CDR1 SGHTA, CDR2 FQGNSA. CDR3 nucleotides: TGTGCCAGCAGCCAGGGACTAGCGGCTGAGACCCAGTACTTC. Protein: CASSQGLAAETQYF.

The chain has TRBV7-9 and TRBJ2-7; possibly TRBD1 for D (6 bases). The CDR3 loop spans 16 amino acids. Germline CDR1 SEHNR, CDR2 FQNEAQ (reference sequence). V lost 0 bases and J lost 7, with 19 bases in between. CDR3 nucleotide sequence: TGTGCCAGCAGCTTAGCGCAGTGGGCAGGGGCTTTGGAGCAGTACTTC. Its protein is CASSLAQWAGALEQYF.

The chain uses TRBV6-5 and TRBJ1-6; 7 bases agree with TRBD1. CDR3 length: 14 amino acids. With V trimmed by 6 bases and J by 9 bases, 8 bases remained unmatched. CDR1 and CDR2 (germline): MNHEY, SVGAGI. The CDR3 is CASSPGTVRSPLHF. DNA of the CDR3: TGTGCCAGCAGCCCCGGGACAGTTCGTTCACCCCTCCACTTT.

The V and J genes are TRBV29-1 and TRBJ2-1; D ambiguous. This CDR3 is 12 amino acids long. In germline, CDR1 is SQVTM, CDR2 ANQGSEA. V dropped 0 bases and J dropped 5 bases, with 5 bases sitting between them. CDR3 residues: CSVEDPNNEQFF. CDR3 DNA sequence: TGCAGCGTTGAAGACCCGAACAATGAGCAGTTCTTC.

In its sample, this clone was seen once. This chain links TRBV6-6 with TRBJ1-2, with no clear D. This CDR3 is built from 12 residues. V lost 4 bases to trimming and J lost 2 bases, with 5 bases between them. Germline V gene data show CDR1 as MNHNY and CDR2 as SVGAGI (reference sequence). This CDR3 is CASSSVNYGYTF. The CDR3 region has the DNA TGTGCCAGCAGTTCCGTAAACTATGGCTACACCTTC.

This clone was picked up one time. Other nucleotide sequences from this sample produce the same CDR3. This chain connects TRBV19 to TRBJ2-1; D remains ambiguous. The V gene lost 4 bases and the J gene lost 6 bases, with 10 bases spanning the gap. The germline gives CDR1 LNHDA, CDR2 SQIVND (reference sequence). This CDR3 is built from 13 residues. The CDR3 nucleotides read TGTGCCAGTAGTACTTATACTGGCAATGAGCAGTTCTTC. Translated, it gives CASSTYTGNEQFF.